The rows below give T cell receptor beta chains drawn from one sample of a study of T cell changes during pregnancy in multiple sclerosis. TCRdb's table, derived via immunoSEQ multiplex PCR, lists solely in-frame clones and lacks some. The data hold about 120,000 clones, with 80% to 95% observed a single time. The sequences come from peripheral blood, collected before pregnancy. The receptors originated from a female donor with multiple sclerosis, enrolled in a pregnancy study. Each CDR3 is given with its conserved first and last residue. D genes are given only for firm matches. Size values are once, few and many counts, or a class for expanded clones, and some rows have none.

V gene	CDR3 length	clone size	D gene	J gene	CDR3 DNA	CDR3 protein
TRBV30	14	few	TRBD1	TRBJ1-2	TGTGCCTGGAGCCTCACAGGGGGCCCCTATGGCTACACCTTC	CAWSLTGGPYGYTF
TRBV5-1	14	.	TRBD1	TRBJ2-1	TGCGCCAGCAGCAAGGGACAGGGTCAAGGTGAGCAGTTCTTC	CASSKGQGQGEQFF
TRBV9	15	.	TRBD1	TRBJ1-2	TGTGCCAGCAGCGTAGACTCAGGGGGCTCTTGGGGCTACACCTTC	CASSVDSGGSWGYTF
TRBV5-1	15	.	TRBD1	TRBJ1-2	TGCGCCAGCAGGCCCGGACAGGGCAGTCTGTATGGCTACACCTTC	CASRPGQGSLYGYTF
TRBV5-4	15	.	.	TRBJ2-7	TGTGCCAGCAGCTTGGAGGGGACACTAATTTACGAGCAGTACTTC	CASSLEGTLIYEQYF
TRBV28	13	.	.	TRBJ2-1	TGTGCCAGCAGTTTCCCAGCGGCCTTTGAGCAGTTCTTC	CASSFPAAFEQFF
TRBV5-4	16	.	.	TRBJ2-5	TGTGCCAGCAGCTTTTTTGGTCAAGTACTTAAAGAGACCCAGTACTTC	CASSFFGQVLKETQYF
TRBV19	12	.	.	TRBJ2-2	TGTGCCAGTACAGGGCTAGCCGGGGAGCTGTTTTTT	CASTGLAGELFF
TRBV15	14	.	.	TRBJ1-2	TGTGCCACCAGCAGAGCGGGACTAAACTATGGCTACACCTTC	CATSRAGLNYGYTF
TRBV6-1	14	.	.	TRBJ1-1	TGTGCCACCCTAGTAGGTCCCATAAACACTGAAGCTTTCTTT	CATLVGPINTEAFF
TRBV5-1	16	.	.	TRBJ1-3	TGCGCCAGCAGCTTGTCAGGTGGGGGCGACGGAAACACCATATATTTT	CASSLSGGGDGNTIYF
TRBV7-6	15	.	.	TRBJ1-1	TGTGCCAGCAGCTTGGATCTTGGGGGGTACACTGAAGCTTTCTTT	CASSLDLGGYTEAFF
TRBV19	17	.	TRBD1	TRBJ2-3	TGTGCCAGTAGTAACAGGGGACACACATCGACCACAGATACGCAGTATTTT	CASSNRGHTSTTDTQYF
TRBV11-2	13	.	.	TRBJ1-1	TGTGCCAGCAGCTTAGATTCCCGCGGGGTAGCTTTCTTT	CASSLDSRGVAFF